This T cell receptor beta chain was obtained from a study of blood T cell repertoires in COVID-19. Trimming took off 6 bases at V and 8 bases at J, with 17 bases between the two ends. Germline CDR1 MNHEY, CDR2 SMNVEV (reference sequence). CDR3 size: 15 residues. Using immunoSEQ multiplex PCR, the repertoire was profiled, and TCRdb retains in-frame clones only, with some absent. Of hundreds of thousands of clones in the sample, around 86% are singletons; the top ten hold 1.4%. The receptor was isolated from a woman aged 30 to 39 with active or convalescent COVID-19. The chain combines TRBV27 with TRBJ1-6, with D possibly matching TRBD1 (6 bases). Source material: peripheral blood. The CDR3 DNA reads as TGTGCCAGCAGCCCCTCGACAGGTTTGGATTCACCCCTCCACTTT. It yields the protein CASSPSTGLDSPLHF.